This T cell receptor (beta chain) is drawn from a study of PD-L1 blockade in urothelial cancer. Time point indicated: pretreatment peripheral blood. Measured with immunoSEQ multiplex PCR; TCRdb has only the in-frame clones, and not every one. The repertoire consists of 35,000 to 45,000 clones, with approximately 93% occurring once and the leading ten covering around 11%. Trimming took 10 bases from V and 3 from J; bases not matched to a gene: 6. Germline assignment: CDR1 MNHNS and CDR2 SASEGT. The CDR3 totals 13 residues. The sequencing used PBMCs, collected around atezolizumab (anti-PD-L1) treatment. The TCR comes from a woman in her sixties or seventies with urothelial cancer. This chain uses TRBV6-1 with TRBJ2-7; the match to TRBD2 covers 10 bases. This chain's CDR3 is CATVLAGVYEQYF. DNA for the CDR3: TGTGCCACTGTTCTAGCGGGAGTCTACGAGCAGTACTTC.